A selection of T cell receptor beta chains follows, all from one sample in a study of B cell selection in AIRE deficiency. Measured with immunoSEQ multiplex PCR; TCRdb has only the in-frame clones, and not every one. Found here are 12,000 to 15,000 clones, 85% to 95% of them singletons; the top ten hold 1% to 1.2%. The sample consisted of Tregs sorted from PBMCs. The receptor source for this set is a human donor with AIRE deficiency. Each CDR3 is given without its conserved first and last residue.

cdr3_length j_call v_call cdr3_aa
15 TRBJ2-1 TRBV28 ASSFGPGKLLRNEQF
14 TRBJ2-2 TRBV28 ASSSIWARGGGELF
14 TRBJ1-4 TRBV5-1 ASRTGRGETNEKLF
14 TRBJ2-3 TRBV5-4 ASSLDTGLSTDTQY
12 TRBJ2-7 TRBV7-9 ASSLGDLGYEQY
8 TRBJ2-1 TRBV7-9 ASSHNEQF
11 TRBJ1-2 TRBV7-9 ASSQGLNYGYT
10 TRBJ2-5 TRBV7-9 ASSLARGTQY
12 TRBJ1-2 TRBV7-8 ASSLLGTNYGYT
10 TRBJ2-7 TRBV5-1 ASSLDGYEQY
10 TRBJ1-4 TRBV5-4 ASSSEYEKLF
16 TRBJ2-4 TRBV7-2 ASSLDPRWGLAKNIQY
12 TRBJ2-3 TRBV2 ACSQAASTDTQY
17 TRBJ2-1 TRBV29-1 SGSRDSLRTSGRASEQF
11 TRBJ2-5 TRBV19 ASSFRDGETQY
10 TRBJ2-5 TRBV7-2 ASSVGPQTQY
14 TRBJ1-2 TRBV7-9 ASSVMGQGNPYGYT
11 TRBJ2-1 TRBV7-2 ASSRDYYNEQF
13 TRBJ2-2 TRBV2 ASTGTSGNTGELF
13 TRBJ1-5 TRBV6-6 ASSLGGSENQPQH
12 TRBJ2-5 TRBV5-1 ASSSSGGQETQY
14 TRBJ1-5 TRBV6-6 ASSYPGHGWDQPQH
16 TRBJ2-3 TRBV19 ASSIVGTSGRRADTQY
13 TRBJ1-5 TRBV6-1 ASSGGTPGRQPQH
16 TRBJ2-5 TRBV14 ASSQESAQLFGQETQY
14 TRBJ2-1 TRBV5-1 ASSPGLALKENEQF
14 TRBJ2-4 TRBV28 ASSPRDILAKNIQY
13 TRBJ1-2 TRBV2 ASSEGPLVGYGYT
11 TRBJ2-5 TRBV5-1 ASSTPGVETQY
13 TRBJ1-6 TRBV7-9 ASSSVGQNNSPLH
17 TRBJ2-5 TRBV4-1 ASSPPGLAGGGLRETQY
12 TRBJ2-7 TRBV4-1 ASSQDPGSYEQY
12 TRBJ2-7 TRBV5-6 ASSLGGFPYEQY
13 TRBJ2-7 TRBV27 ASRSIGRSSYEQY
15 TRBJ2-1 TRBV18 ASSPPLAGDLVNEQF
12 TRBJ1-2 TRBV6-1 ASRGWTASLGYT
14 TRBJ2-7 TRBV7-8 ASSGQPGLAPYEQY
13 TRBJ2-1 TRBV2 ASSDSSGRYNEQF
13 TRBJ2-7 TRBV2 ASSDKGRGRDEQY
13 TRBJ2-7 TRBV6-5 ASSPSRFVFYEQY
12 TRBJ2-7 TRBV7-2 ASSPLWLTREQY
11 TRBJ2-7 TRBV19 ASSISRVGEQY
15 TRBJ1-1 TRBV5-1 ASSAGQGLFMNTEAF
14 TRBJ2-1 TRBV19 ASSIDDLSSYNEQF
14 TRBJ2-2 TRBV27 ASSPLPSMNTGELF
9 TRBJ1-2 TRBV6-4 ASSDVGGYT
16 TRBJ1-3 TRBV5-6 ASSLLLAAPSSGNTIY
11 TRBJ1-2 TRBV10-3 AIRETGLWGYT
10 TRBJ2-4 TRBV7-2 ASSLEGSIQY
13 TRBJ1-5 TRBV28 ASKNRESSNQPQH
12 TRBJ1-5 TRBV27 ASSPWGLGQPQH